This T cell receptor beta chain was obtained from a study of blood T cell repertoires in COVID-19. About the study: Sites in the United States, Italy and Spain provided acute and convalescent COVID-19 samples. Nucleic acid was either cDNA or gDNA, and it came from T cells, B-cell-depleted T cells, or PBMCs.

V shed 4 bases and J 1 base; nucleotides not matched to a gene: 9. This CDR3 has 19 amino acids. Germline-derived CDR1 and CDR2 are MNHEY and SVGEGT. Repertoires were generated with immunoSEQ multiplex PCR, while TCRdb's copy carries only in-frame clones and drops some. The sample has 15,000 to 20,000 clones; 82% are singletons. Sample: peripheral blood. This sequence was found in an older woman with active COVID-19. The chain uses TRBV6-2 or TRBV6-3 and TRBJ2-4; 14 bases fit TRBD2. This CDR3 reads CASSLSGLAGAGAKNIQYF. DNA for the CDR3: TGTGCCAGCAGTTTATCGGGACTAGCGGGAGCAGGGGCCAAAAACATTCAGTACTTC.